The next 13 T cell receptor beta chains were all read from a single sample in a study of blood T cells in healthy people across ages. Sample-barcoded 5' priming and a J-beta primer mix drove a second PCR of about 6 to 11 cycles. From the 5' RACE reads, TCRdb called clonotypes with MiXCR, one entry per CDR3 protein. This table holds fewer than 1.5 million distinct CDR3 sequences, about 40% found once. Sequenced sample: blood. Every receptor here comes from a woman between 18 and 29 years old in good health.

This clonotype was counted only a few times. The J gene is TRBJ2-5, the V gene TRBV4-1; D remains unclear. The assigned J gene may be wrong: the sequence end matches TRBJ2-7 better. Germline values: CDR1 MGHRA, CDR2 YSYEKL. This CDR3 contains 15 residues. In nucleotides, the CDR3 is TGCGCCAGCAGCCAAGACCACCCCCTGGGTTACGAGCAGTACTTC. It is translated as CASSQDHPLGYEQYF.

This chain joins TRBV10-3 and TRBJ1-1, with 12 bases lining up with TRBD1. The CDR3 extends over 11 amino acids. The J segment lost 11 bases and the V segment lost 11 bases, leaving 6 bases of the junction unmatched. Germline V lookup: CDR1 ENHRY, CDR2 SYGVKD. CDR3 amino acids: CASGQGASAFF. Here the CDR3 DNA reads TGTGCCTCGGGACAGGGGGCTTCCGCTTTCTTT.

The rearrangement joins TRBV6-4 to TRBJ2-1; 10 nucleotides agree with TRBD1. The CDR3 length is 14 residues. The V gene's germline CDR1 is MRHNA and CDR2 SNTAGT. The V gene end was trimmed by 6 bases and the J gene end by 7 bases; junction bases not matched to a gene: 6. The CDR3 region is CASSRQGARNEQFF. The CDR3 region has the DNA TGTGCCAGCAGCAGACAGGGGGCGCGGAATGAGCAGTTCTTC.

CDR3 DNA sequence: TGTGCCAGCAGCCCACGACAGGGGGCGAGAACTGAAGCTTTCTTT. Encoded protein: CASSPRQGARTEAFF. The rearrangement joins TRBV7-9 to TRBJ1-1; 10 bases map to TRBD1. The CDR3 is made up of 15 amino acids. With 5 bases clipped from V and 5 bases from J, the junction kept 8 bases outside the gene matches. Germline assignment: CDR1 SEHNR and CDR2 FQNEAQ (reference sequence).

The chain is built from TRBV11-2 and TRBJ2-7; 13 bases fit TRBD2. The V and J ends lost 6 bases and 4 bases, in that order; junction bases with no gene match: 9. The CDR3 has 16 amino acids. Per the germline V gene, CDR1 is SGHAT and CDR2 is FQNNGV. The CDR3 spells CASRGLAGRTIYEQYF. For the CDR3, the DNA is TGTGCCAGCAGGGGACTAGCGGGAAGAACAATTTACGAGCAGTACTTC.

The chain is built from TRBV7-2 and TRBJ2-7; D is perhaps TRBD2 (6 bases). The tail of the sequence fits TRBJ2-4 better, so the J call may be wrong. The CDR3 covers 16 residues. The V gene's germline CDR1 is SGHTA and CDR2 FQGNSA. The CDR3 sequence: CASSPGTGGTKNIQYF. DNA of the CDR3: TGTGCCAGCAGCCCCGGGACTGGCGGGACCAAAAACATTCAGTACTTC.

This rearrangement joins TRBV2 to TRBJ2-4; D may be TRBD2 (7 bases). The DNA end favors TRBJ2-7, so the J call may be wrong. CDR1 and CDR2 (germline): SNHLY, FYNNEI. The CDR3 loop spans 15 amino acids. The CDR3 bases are TGTGCCAGCAGTGTAGGGGGGAGGGTCTTTGACGAGCAGTACTTC. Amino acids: CASSVGGRVFDEQYF.

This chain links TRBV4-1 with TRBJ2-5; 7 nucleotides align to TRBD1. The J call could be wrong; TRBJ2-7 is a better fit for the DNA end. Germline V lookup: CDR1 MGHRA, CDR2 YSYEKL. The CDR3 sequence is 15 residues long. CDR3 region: CASSQIQGDSYEQYF. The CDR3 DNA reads TGCGCCAGCAGCCAGATCCAGGGGGACTCCTACGAGCAGTACTTC.

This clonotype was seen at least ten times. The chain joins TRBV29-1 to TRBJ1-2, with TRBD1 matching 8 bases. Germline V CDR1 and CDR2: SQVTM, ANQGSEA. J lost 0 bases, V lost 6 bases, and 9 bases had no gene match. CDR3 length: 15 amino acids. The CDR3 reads CSVEGDRGPNYGYTF. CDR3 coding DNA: TGCAGCGTGGAGGGAGACAGGGGTCCTAACTATGGCTACACCTTC.

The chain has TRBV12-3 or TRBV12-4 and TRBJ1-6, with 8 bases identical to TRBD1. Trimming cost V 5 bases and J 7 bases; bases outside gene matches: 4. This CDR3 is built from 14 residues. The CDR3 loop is CASSGRQGNSPLHF. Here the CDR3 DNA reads TGTGCCAGCAGTGGGAGACAGGGGAATTCACCCCTCCACTTT.

This chain's CDR3 is CSETGMDGYTF. CDR3 bases: TGCAGCGAGACAGGGATGGATGGCTACACCTTC. The rearrangement uses TRBV29-1 and TRBJ1-2; 7 positions agree with TRBD1. CDR3 size: 11 residues. Germline V gives CDR1 SQVTM, CDR2 ANQGSEA. V dropped 7 bases and J dropped 6; count of bases not matched to a gene: 5.

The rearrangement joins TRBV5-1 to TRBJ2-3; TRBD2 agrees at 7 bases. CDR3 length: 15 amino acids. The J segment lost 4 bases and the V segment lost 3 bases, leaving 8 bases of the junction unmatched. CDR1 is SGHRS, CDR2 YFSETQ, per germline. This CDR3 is CASSSKGAGADTQYF. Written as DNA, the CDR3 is TGCGCCAGCAGCTCCAAAGGGGCGGGAGCAGATACGCAGTATTTT.

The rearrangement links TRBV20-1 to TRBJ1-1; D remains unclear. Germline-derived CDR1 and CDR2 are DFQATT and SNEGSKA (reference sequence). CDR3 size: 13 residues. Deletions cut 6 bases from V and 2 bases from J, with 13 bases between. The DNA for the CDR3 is TGCAGTGCGGGCGGGGTCCTTAACACTGAAGCTTTCTTT. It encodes CSAGGVLNTEAFF.